The clone carrying this T cell receptor beta chain appeared a few times. Its antigen remains unidentified. This entry belongs to a study of T-cell memory formation after mild COVID-19. Study-level information: TCR clusters were mostly confined to one donor each. Findings and limits, study-wide: Prior to infection, memory already included some responding clones, suggesting cross-reactive memory joined. Still unconfirmed is whether the second-wave clones peaking on day 37 recognized SARS-CoV-2.

TCRdb used MiXCR to reprocess the 5' RACE reads, holding one entry per CDR3 protein. The sample contains some 300,000 distinct CDR3 sequences, more than 20% of which appear only once. V was clipped by 0 bases and J by 7 bases, with 14 bases between them. The CDR3 covers 15 residues. The germline CDR1 and CDR2 sequences are SGHRS and YFSETQ. What was sequenced was PBMCs or a T cell subset sorted from them (not recorded which). The source of this sequence is a young man who had mild COVID-19 (a few samples of this study predate the infection). Cell type and time point are not known. The chain carries TRBV5-1 and TRBJ2-1; D tentatively fits TRBD1 or TRBD2 (5 bases each). CDR3 sequence (DNA): TGCGCCAGCAGCTTGGCCCCAGGGACCTCGAATGAGCAGTTCTTC. Protein sequence: CASSLAPGTSNEQFF. Using reference TRBV5-1 and TRBJ2-1 for the parts outside the CDR3, the full variable domain is KAGVTQTPRYLIKTRGQQVTLSCSPISGHRSVSWYQQTPGQGLQFLFEYFSETQRNKGNFPGRFSGRQFSNSRSEMNVSTLELGDSALYLCASSLAPGTSNEQFFGPGTRLTVL.